A single sample is the source of the 26 T cell receptor beta chains below, sequenced in a study of spatial heterogeneity in lung cancer. TCRdb passed the 5' RACE reads through MiXCR, listing each CDR3 protein once. Of under 75,000 distinct CDR3 sequences in the sample, approximately 12% were seen once. Time point in this sample: sample taken at primary tumor resection. No cell sorting; template was whole RNA from tumor, lung tissue or PBMC. Material: PBMCs, obtained at surgery. These TCRs come from a male donor with early-stage non-small cell lung cancer.

This chain links TRBV27 with TRBJ1-5; 7 positions agree with TRBD1. The CDR3 has 15 amino acids. The V gene end was trimmed by 7 bases and the J gene end by 1 base; junction bases not matched to a gene: 7. Germline CDR1 is MNHEY and CDR2 is SMNVEV (reference sequence). The CDR3 region is CASTLTGRSNQPQHF. CDR3 DNA sequence: TGTGCCAGCACTTTGACAGGGCGAAGCAATCAGCCCCAGCATTTT.

By share, this clonotype counts as medium-sized. The chain combines TRBV27 with TRBJ2-3; no clear D gene. Germline V gene data show CDR1 as MNHEY and CDR2 as SMNVEV (reference sequence). V was trimmed by 9 bases and J by 4 bases, leaving 14 bases between them. This CDR3 region has 13 residues. CDR3 amino acids: CASTSSAADTQYF. In DNA, the CDR3 is TGTGCCAGTACTTCGTCCGCGGCAGATACGCAGTATTTT.

The sample holds a few counts of this clonotype. V gene TRBV20-1 combines with J gene TRBJ2-7; TRBD2 matches at 8 bases. CDR3 length: 16 residues. J was trimmed by 5 bases and V by 0 bases; bases with no gene match: 12. Germline loops: CDR1 DFQATT, CDR2 SNEGSKA (reference sequence). CDR3 protein: CSARDVPQAGDHEQYF. As DNA, the CDR3 is TGCAGTGCTAGAGATGTCCCTCAAGCGGGAGACCACGAGCAGTACTTC.

The chain couples TRBV2 to TRBJ2-3; TRBD2 matches at 15 bases. CDR3 length: 18 residues. The trim removed 7 bases at V and 5 bases at J, leaving 13 bases unmatched. CDR1 and CDR2 from the germline V gene are SNHLY and FYNNEI. For the CDR3, the DNA is TGTGCCAGCACCCCAATGAGGACTAGCGGGAGGGCCGTAGATACGCAGTATTTT. Translating it yields CASTPMRTSGRAVDTQYF.

At least ten counts were recorded for this clonotype. The chain uses TRBV29-1 and TRBJ2-7; perhaps TRBD1 as D (5 bases). V lost 6 bases and J 3 bases, leaving 36 bases between the germline ends. The CDR3 sequence is 20 residues long. Germline CDR1 is SQVTM and CDR2 is ANQGSEA. The CDR3 protein is CSVGRLNTPGAGPPNYEQYF. CDR3 bases: TGCAGCGTAGGTCGACTGAACACCCCTGGGGCTGGCCCTCCAAACTACGAGCAGTACTTC.

This sequence joins TRBV20-1 and TRBJ1-6; the match to TRBD1 covers 8 bases. The CDR3 contains 14 residues. Germline lookup yields CDR1 DFQATT and CDR2 SNEGSKA (reference sequence). The V and J ends lost 3 bases and 7 bases, in that order; junction bases with no gene match: 5. CDR3 sequence: CSASGTGKNSPLHF. CDR3 nucleotide sequence: TGCAGTGCTAGCGGGACAGGAAAGAATTCACCCCTCCACTTT.

The chain uses TRBV18 and TRBJ2-2, with a possible D match to TRBD2 (6 bases). Trimming shortened V by 3 bases and J by 1 base, and 18 bases separated the two germline ends. Germline CDR1 KGHSH, CDR2 LQKENI. The CDR3 has 18 residues. The CDR3, as DNA: TGTGCCAGCTCACCTGTGAGGGCTGCGGGACTGAACACCGGGGAGCTGTTTTTT. Translated, it gives CASSPVRAAGLNTGELFF.

This clonotype was seen a handful of times. The V call is TRBV12-3 or TRBV12-4, the J call TRBJ1-1; no reliable D call. This CDR3 region has 14 residues. Trimming took off 7 bases at V and 1 base at J, with 13 bases between the two ends. CDR3 DNA: TGTGCCAGCACCGACCCCCCGAGGAACACTGAAGCTTTCTTT. As protein: CASTDPPRNTEAFF.

This clonotype has just a few counts. This sequence joins TRBV10-3 and TRBJ2-7; D perhaps matches TRBD2 (6 bases). The V end was cut by 2 bases, the J end by 6 bases, with 20 bases between. The CDR3 length is 16 residues. Germline V gives CDR1 ENHRY, CDR2 SYGVKD. Written as DNA, the CDR3 is TGTGCCATCAGTGAGGGACTATCTCAGAGGGCAGGCGAGCAGTACTTC. Translation: CAISEGLSQRAGEQYF.

This sequence joins TRBV10-3 and TRBJ2-1; 8 bases map to TRBD2. V shed 7 bases and J 8 bases; nucleotides not matched to a gene: 4. This CDR3 is built from 12 residues. CDR1 and CDR2 from the germline V gene are ENHRY and SYGVKD. CDR3 protein: CAIKRGQDEQFF. The CDR3 region has the DNA TGTGCCATCAAGCGGGGGCAGGATGAGCAGTTCTTC.

In this sample, this clonotype turned up a few times. The chain recombines TRBV5-1 with TRBJ2-1, with a tentative D call TRBD2 (5 bases). Germline lookup yields CDR1 SGHRS and CDR2 YFSETQ. Trimming took 3 bases from V and 7 from J, leaving 14 bases between them. The CDR3 has 14 amino acids. CDR3 sequence: CASSSMGESNEQFF. As DNA, the CDR3 is TGCGCCAGCAGCTCCATGGGAGAGAGTAATGAGCAGTTCTTC.

The chain carries TRBV7-6 and TRBJ2-3, with D perhaps matching TRBD2 (6 bases). The germline V gene encodes CDR1 SGHVS and CDR2 FNYEAQ. V was trimmed by 5 bases and J by 3 bases, leaving 12 bases between them. The CDR3 covers 14 residues. The CDR3 loop reads CASSHRLETDTQYF. CDR3 sequence (DNA): TGTGCCAGCAGCCACAGACTAGAGACAGATACGCAGTATTTT.

This clonotype was counted only a few times. Here the CDR3 DNA reads TGTGCCAGCAGCTTAAGGGCATCGGGGGGAGAGACCCAGTACTTC. Protein sequence: CASSLRASGGETQYF. V is TRBV7-6 and J is TRBJ2-5; 7 bases line up with TRBD2. The CDR3 sequence is 15 residues long. Trimming cost V 2 bases and J 4 bases; bases outside gene matches: 7. In germline, CDR1 is SGHVS, CDR2 FNYEAQ.

This clonotype was seen a handful of times. The genes are TRBV6-5 and TRBJ2-3, with 10 positions matching TRBD1. V gave up 0 bases and J gave up 5 bases; unmatched junction bases: 2. Germline V CDR1 and CDR2: MNHEY, SVGAGI. There are 15 residues in the CDR3. In DNA, the CDR3 is TGTGCCAGCAGTTACTCCGGACAGGGGGGAGATACGCAGTATTTT. This translates into CASSYSGQGGDTQYF.

This clonotype appeared many times. The rearrangement joins TRBV18 to TRBJ2-4; D not certain. V lost 3 bases to trimming and J lost 2 bases, with 8 bases between them. Germline loops: CDR1 KGHSH, CDR2 LQKENI. CDR3 length: 14 amino acids. The CDR3 protein is CASSPGQTKNIQYF. CDR3 bases: TGTGCCAGCTCACCCGGGCAAACCAAAAACATTCAGTACTTC.

This clonotype was counted once. Given a much more abundant clone one base away, this may be a read error. The rearrangement uses TRBV15 and TRBJ1-5; 8 bases line up with TRBD1. The CDR3 is made up of 20 amino acids. Germline lookup yields CDR1 LNHNV and CDR2 YYDKDF (reference sequence). This chain's CDR3 is CVTSRDKSDRGLLLNQPQHF. The DNA for the CDR3 is TGTGTCACCAGCAGAGATAAAAGTGACAGGGGCTTACTTCTGAATCAGCCCCAGCATTTT.

V gene TRBV5-1 combines with J gene TRBJ2-7; perhaps D is TRBD1 or TRBD2 (5 bases each). Germline V gene data show CDR1 as SGHRS and CDR2 as YFSETQ. V lost 4 bases and J lost 7, with 18 bases in between. The CDR3 sequence is 14 residues long. CDR3 coding DNA: TGCGCCAGCAGCCTTGGGACGGGTCCCGGAGAGCAGTACTTC. The encoded protein is CASSLGTGPGEQYF.

This clonotype came up a few times. The chain recombines TRBV3-1 with TRBJ1-2, with D possibly matching TRBD1 (5 bases). CDR1 and CDR2 from the germline V gene are LGHDT and YNNKEL (reference sequence). This CDR3 region has 13 residues. Between the trimmed V and J ends, which lost 5 bases and 9 bases, there was a span of 16 bases. CDR3 bases: TGTGCCAGCAGCGACACAGGATTAGGCCGCTACACCTTC. Residues: CASSDTGLGRYTF. The whole variable domain, remainder taken from reference TRBV3-1 and TRBJ1-2, is DTAVSQTPKYLVTQMGNDKSIKCEQNLGHDTMYWYKQDSKKFLKIMFSYNNKELIINETVPNRFSPKSPDKAHLNLHINSLELGDSAVYFCASSDTGLGRYTFGSGTRLTVV.

To note about this clonotype: At one boundary the junction diverges from the germline segment, which might be a read error. The chain employs TRBV7-2 and TRBJ1-1, with D possibly matching TRBD1 (6 bases). Germline values: CDR1 SGHTA, CDR2 FQGNSA. The CDR3 runs 12 residues. CDR3 nucleotide sequence: TGTGCCAGCAGCCCGCCCGCAGGGGCGCTAATATTT. This sequence encodes CASSPPAGALIF. Based on the CDR3 plus reference TRBV7-2 and TRBJ1-1, the full variable domain is GAGVSQSPSNKVTEKGKDVELRCDPISGHTALYWYRQSLGQGLEFLIYFQGNSAPDKSGLPSDRFSAERTGGSVSTLTIQRTQQEDSAVYLCASSPPAGALIFGQGTRLTVV.

The chain combines TRBV7-2 with TRBJ2-1; D gene unclear. CDR1 is SGHTA, CDR2 FQGNSA, per germline. V dropped 1 base and J dropped 9 bases, with 7 bases sitting between them. CDR3 length: 12 amino acids. CDR3 nucleotide sequence: TGTGCCAGCAGCTTAGACTGGAGTGAGCAGTTCTTC. Protein product: CASSLDWSEQFF.

This clonotype was seen more than once but under ten times. V and J are TRBV2 and TRBJ1-5; no firm D call. Per the germline V gene, CDR1 is SNHLY and CDR2 is FYNNEI. The CDR3 covers 15 residues. With 3 bases removed from V and 7 bases from J, the gap between germline ends came to 16 bases. The CDR3 coding sequence is TGTGCCAGCAGTGATGCGGATCGAAATTGGCAGCCCCAGCATTTT. As protein: CASSDADRNWQPQHF.

This clonotype was counted only a few times. The chain employs TRBV28 and TRBJ1-5; D is unresolved. This CDR3 is built from 14 residues. Looked up from germline, CDR1 is MDHEN and CDR2 is SYDVKM. Trimming left V 7 bases short and J 3 bases short, with 13 bases between. The CDR3 sequence is CASKNPNPNQPQHF. The DNA of the CDR3 is TGTGCCAGCAAAAACCCGAACCCCAATCAGCCCCAGCATTTT.

The chain couples TRBV20-1 to TRBJ2-1; 9 bases line up with TRBD2. The germline CDR1 and CDR2 sequences are DFQATT and SNEGSKA (reference sequence). The J segment lost 9 bases and the V segment lost 7 bases, leaving 10 bases of the junction unmatched. This CDR3 spans 13 amino acids. This CDR3 is CSGQAGGRGEQFF. For the CDR3, the DNA is TGCAGTGGTCAAGCGGGGGGCAGGGGTGAGCAGTTCTTC.

This clonotype has ten or more counts. DNA for the CDR3: TGTGCCAGCAGAAACCCAGGGGGCCTAACCAAAAACATTCAGTACTTC. This translates into CASRNPGGLTKNIQYF. This rearrangement joins TRBV6-2 or TRBV6-3 to TRBJ2-4; 8 bases are shared with TRBD1. The V segment lost 6 bases and the J segment 2 bases; nucleotides outside the gene matches: 9. Looked up from germline, CDR1 is MNHEY and CDR2 is SVGEGT. This CDR3 contains 16 residues.

This clonotype showed up just a few times. This chain connects TRBV29-1 to TRBJ1-1, with 8 bases that match TRBD1. The germline gives CDR1 SQVTM, CDR2 ANQGSEA. With 3 bases clipped from V and 2 bases from J, the junction kept 8 bases outside the gene matches. There are 15 residues in the CDR3. The CDR3: CSVEIWTGSNTEAFF. The CDR3 bases are TGCAGCGTTGAGATATGGACAGGGAGTAACACTGAAGCTTTCTTT.

The CDR3 coding sequence is TGTGCCAGCTACCGAGGAGCAGGCTACGAGCAGTACTTC. It encodes CASYRGAGYEQYF. V is TRBV6-6 and J is TRBJ2-7, with D uncertain. Germline assignment: CDR1 MNHNY and CDR2 SVGAGI (reference sequence). Trimming removed 8 bases from V and 3 bases from J, with 14 bases in between. CDR3 length: 13 residues.